This entry lists 27 T cell receptor beta chains sequenced from one sample in a study of CD8 T cells in Susac syndrome. When the RNA was reverse transcribed, random hexamers were used with an input of 0.5 to 1 ug. TCRdb re-called the immunoSEQ multiplex PCR reads with MiXCR, one entry per CDR3 protein. The sample consists of some 150,000 distinct CDR3 sequences, 90% to 95% of them appearing once. Source material: CD4+ T cells from PBMCs. Receptors were obtained from a human donor with Susac syndrome.

The chain joins TRBV20-1 to TRBJ2-1; TRBD2 might be the D (6 bases). Trimming pared 3 bases from V and 6 bases from J, leaving 9 bases between. The CDR3 runs to 12 residues. Germline CDR1 DFQATT, CDR2 SNEGSKA (reference sequence). The CDR3 nucleotides read TGCAGTGCTAGCCGAGCGGGCAATGAGCAGTTCTTC. Translation gives CSASRAGNEQFF.

The CDR3 bases are TGTGCCAGCTCAGGGGATCACTCTGGGGCCAACGTCCTGACTTTC. This gives the protein CASSGDHSGANVLTF. The genes are TRBV19 and TRBJ2-6; possibly TRBD1 for D (6 bases). CDR3 length: 15 residues. Germline CDR1 is LNHDA and CDR2 is SQIVND (reference sequence). V was trimmed by 9 bases and J by 0 bases, leaving 12 bases between them.

The chain combines TRBV28 with TRBJ2-7; D possibly uses TRBD1 or TRBD2 (5 bases each). Germline V gene lookup returns CDR1 MDHEN and CDR2 SYDVKM. V was pared by 5 bases and J by 2 bases, with 16 bases between. The CDR3 totals 15 residues. Here the CDR3 DNA reads TGTGCCAGCAGTCTAGGGACCACAGAGCCCTACGAGCAGTACTTC. Residues: CASSLGTTEPYEQYF.

Written as DNA, the CDR3 is TGTGCCATCGACGCCGGGACACAAGGAGGAAATGGCTACACCTTC. It is translated as CAIDAGTQGGNGYTF. The chain uses TRBV10-3 and TRBJ1-2, with D maybe TRBD1 (6 bases). V lost 8 bases and J 6 bases, leaving 22 bases between the germline ends. Germline CDR1 ENHRY, CDR2 SYGVKD. The length of the CDR3 is 15 residues.

The chain is built from TRBV7-2 and TRBJ1-6; D is uncertain. Germline V gene lookup returns CDR1 SGHTA and CDR2 FQGNSA. With 4 bases removed from V and 7 bases from J, the gap between germline ends came to 8 bases. The CDR3 contains 13 residues. The CDR3 DNA reads TGTGCCAGCAGCTCACAGTCGAATTCACCCCTCCACTTT. Translated, it gives CASSSQSNSPLHF.

The chain recombines TRBV13 with TRBJ1-2; TRBD1 might be the D (5 bases). Trimming left V 4 bases short and J 2 bases short, with 17 bases between. This CDR3 is 16 amino acids long. Germline-derived CDR1 and CDR2 are PRHDT and FYEKMQ (reference sequence). The CDR3 reads CASSSPQGRSNYGYTF. DNA for the CDR3: TGTGCCAGCAGCTCCCCGCAGGGACGATCAAACTATGGCTACACCTTC.

This clonotype has only one observation. The chain carries TRBV12-3 or TRBV12-4 and TRBJ2-3; D remains unclear. V was trimmed by 7 bases and J by 2 bases, leaving 13 bases between them. This CDR3 has 14 residues. The CDR3 DNA reads TGTGCCAGCACCCACAGAGACAACACAGATACGCAGTATTTT. As protein: CASTHRDNTDTQYF.

The chain has TRBV19 and TRBJ1-1; D is perhaps TRBD1 (6 bases). Germline V gene data show CDR1 as LNHDA and CDR2 as SQIVND (reference sequence). This CDR3 has 14 residues. V lost 5 bases and J lost 1, with 11 bases in between. The CDR3 is CASSYWGRNTEAFF. The CDR3 bases are TGTGCCAGTAGTTACTGGGGGCGGAACACTGAAGCTTTCTTT.

The genes are TRBV15 and TRBJ1-2; 7 positions agree with TRBD1. V trimming: 4 bases; J trimming: 7 bases; junction bases outside the gene matches: 3. The CDR3 runs to 12 residues. CDR1 is LNHNV, CDR2 YYDKDF, per germline (reference sequence). In DNA, the CDR3 is TGTGCCACCAGCAAGGGACAGTCTGGCTACACCTTC. Its translation is CATSKGQSGYTF.

This sequence joins TRBV6-5 and TRBJ1-1; unclear D gene. The CDR3 covers 12 residues. In germline, CDR1 is MNHEY, CDR2 SVGAGI. V was shortened by 5 bases and J by 7 bases, with 11 bases between the two germline ends. Written as DNA, the CDR3 is TGTGCCAGCAGTGCGTCGACGGTTGAAGCTTTCTTT. Translating it yields CASSASTVEAFF.

J is TRBJ2-5 and V is TRBV4-3, with 8 bases aligning to TRBD2. Germline loops: CDR1 LGHNA, CDR2 YSLEER. Unmatched junction bases numbered 9, after V lost 0 bases and J lost 9 bases. The CDR3 runs 15 residues. In DNA, the CDR3 is TGCGCCAGCAGCCAAGAGGGGGCTAGCGGGTGGGCCCAGTACTTC. This gives the protein CASSQEGASGWAQYF.

This rearrangement joins TRBV4-1 to TRBJ2-1; TRBD1 matches at 8 bases. The CDR3 runs to 15 residues. Germline lookup yields CDR1 MGHRA and CDR2 YSYEKL. The ends lost 4 bases at V and 2 bases at J; junction bases unmatched: 4. CDR3 loop: CASSRGQATYNEQFF. In DNA form, the CDR3 reads TGCGCCAGCAGCCGGGGACAGGCTACCTACAATGAGCAGTTCTTC.

V is TRBV4-2 and J is TRBJ2-1; TRBD2 matches 10 bases. The CDR3 is made up of 17 amino acids. Trimming at V came to 1 base and at J to 2 bases, leaving 5 bases not matched to a gene. Germline V gives CDR1 LGHNA, CDR2 YNFKEQ. The chain's CDR3 is CASSQAGAGGPYNEQFF. CDR3 sequence (DNA): TGTGCCAGCAGCCAAGCTGGAGCGGGGGGGCCCTACAATGAGCAGTTCTTC.

The V gene is TRBV4-2, the J gene TRBJ1-5; D is unclear. Trimming stripped 4 bases from V and 6 bases from J, with 10 bases between. Germline lookup yields CDR1 LGHNA and CDR2 YNFKEQ. This CDR3 is built from 13 residues. In nucleotides, the CDR3 is TGTGCCAGCAGCCTAACAAGGGCTCAGCCCCAGCATTTT. As protein: CASSLTRAQPQHF.

The chain links TRBV18 to TRBJ2-3, with 8 positions matching TRBD1. Germline trimming cut 6 bases from V and 1 base from J; bases unmatched to any gene: 6. Germline V gene data show CDR1 as KGHSH and CDR2 as LQKENI. CDR3 size: 15 residues. The CDR3 protein is CASSPTGGGTDTQYF. CDR3 in DNA: TGTGCCAGCTCGCCCACAGGGGGTGGCACAGATACGCAGTATTTT.

This chain links TRBV27 with TRBJ1-5; 8 nucleotides agree with TRBD1. The CDR3 has 12 residues. The germline V gene has CDR1 MNHEY and CDR2 SMNVEV (reference sequence). The V gene end was trimmed by 7 bases and the J gene end by 9 bases; junction bases not matched to a gene: 5. This CDR3 reads CASTTGGGPQHF. CDR3 in DNA: TGTGCCAGCACAACAGGGGGTGGGCCCCAGCATTTT.

J is TRBJ2-5 and V is TRBV3-1, with a tentative D call TRBD1 (5 bases). Germline V CDR1 and CDR2: LGHDT, YNNKEL (reference sequence). V gave up 11 bases and J gave up 5 bases, with 24 bases separating them. The CDR3 length is 15 residues. The CDR3 nucleotides are TGTGCCCACCGGGCAGGGCCCAAGCCCCCGGAGACCCAGTACTTC. Amino acid sequence: CAHRAGPKPPETQYF.

The table lists this clonotype with a count of one. The chain joins TRBV3-1 to TRBJ2-3, with no clear D. Germline lookup yields CDR1 LGHDT and CDR2 YNNKEL (reference sequence). The CDR3 has 15 amino acids. The V end was cut by 7 bases, the J end by 2 bases, with 16 bases between. CDR3 region: CASTQAHRITDTQYF. CDR3 bases: TGTGCCAGCACCCAGGCTCACCGGATCACAGATACGCAGTATTTT.

The chain employs TRBV3-1 and TRBJ1-2, with 8 positions matching TRBD1. CDR3 length: 13 amino acids. The junction had 5 bases not matched to a gene; V was cut back by 4 bases and J by 7 bases. Germline V CDR1 and CDR2: LGHDT, YNNKEL (reference sequence). As DNA, the CDR3 is TGTGCCAGCAGCCCCCCGGGACAGGTTGGCTACACCTTC. This encodes CASSPPGQVGYTF.

This chain uses TRBV12-3 or TRBV12-4 with TRBJ2-7; 9 bases map to TRBD1. The CDR3 covers 13 residues. V was clipped by 7 bases and J by 3 bases; unmatched bases: 4. The CDR3 loop is CASTGDRDYEQYF. DNA for the CDR3: TGTGCCAGCACCGGGGACAGGGACTACGAGCAGTACTTC.

J is TRBJ2-1 and V is TRBV5-1; D is unresolved. The germline CDR1 and CDR2 sequences are SGHRS and YFSETQ. The CDR3 has 15 amino acids. The germline V and J ends were trimmed by 0 bases and 2 bases, with 9 bases remaining between them. The CDR3 DNA is TGCGCCAGCAGCTTGGAGTGGGCGGCCTACAATGAGCAGTTCTTC. Translated, it gives CASSLEWAAYNEQFF.

The rearrangement links TRBV29-1 to TRBJ2-3; possibly TRBD2 for D (6 bases). Between the trimmed V and J ends, which lost 5 bases and 2 bases, there was a span of 11 bases. The CDR3 has 13 amino acids. CDR1 and CDR2 (germline): SQVTM, ANQGSEA. The CDR3 DNA sequence: TGCAGCGTTCGGGGGTCCTTCACAGATACGCAGTATTTT. Encoded protein: CSVRGSFTDTQYF.

J is TRBJ1-4 and V is TRBV15, with TRBD1 matching 10 bases. The CDR3 contains 14 residues. V lost 3 bases, J lost 7 bases, and 2 bases stayed unmatched. Germline V lookup: CDR1 LNHNV, CDR2 YYDKDF (reference sequence). The CDR3 loop is CATSSGDRGEKLFF. The DNA for the CDR3 is TGTGCCACCAGCAGTGGGGACAGGGGTGAAAAACTGTTTTTT.

This clonotype appeared a single time. The CDR3 sequence: CASSLLGQSEYTLHF. The CDR3 DNA sequence: TGTGCCAGCAGCTTATTAGGACAGTCCGAATATACCCTCCACTTT. The chain joins TRBV7-9 to TRBJ1-6; TRBD1 might be the D (6 bases). V was pared by 2 bases and J by 14 bases, with 19 bases between. CDR3 length: 15 residues. Looked up from germline, CDR1 is SEHNR and CDR2 is FQNEAQ (reference sequence).

The chain recombines TRBV20-1 with TRBJ1-6; D ambiguous. The CDR3 has 12 residues. Between the trimmed V and J ends, which lost 3 bases and 8 bases, there was a span of 8 bases. The germline V gene encodes CDR1 DFQATT and CDR2 SNEGSKA (reference sequence). CDR3 DNA: TGCAGTGCTAGTGTTGGAGATTCACCCCTCCACTTT. Its translation: CSASVGDSPLHF.

The chain carries TRBV18 and TRBJ2-1, with D possibly being TRBD2 (5 bases). The germline V gene has CDR1 KGHSH and CDR2 LQKENI. The V end lost 6 bases, the J end lost 2 bases, and 11 bases lay between the germline ends. The CDR3 is made up of 14 amino acids. The CDR3 DNA sequence: TGTGCCAGCTCTATCGGGGTAACCTACAATGAGCAGTTCTTC. Amino acids: CASSIGVTYNEQFF. The full variable domain, in which reference TRBV18 and TRBJ2-1 provide the parts outside the CDR3, is NAGVMQNPRHLVRRRGQEARLRCSPMKGHSHVYWYRQLPEEGLKFMVYLQKENIIDESGMPKERFSAEFPKEGPSILRIQQVVRGDSAAYFCASSIGVTYNEQFFGPGTRLTVL.

This chain connects TRBV30 to TRBJ1-1; TRBD1 agrees at 7 bases. The trim removed 7 bases at V and 8 bases at J, leaving 19 bases unmatched. Germline V CDR1 and CDR2: GTSNPN, SVGIG (reference sequence). This CDR3 is 15 amino acids long. The CDR3 spells CAFGPRDRETREAFF. As DNA, the CDR3 is TGTGCCTTCGGACCTAGAGACAGGGAAACCAGGGAAGCTTTCTTT.